Below, one T cell receptor beta chain is given with its context. What it recognizes is unknown. Donors were healthy HIV-negative adults without recently reported acute infections or vaccinations. This specimen comes from a study of shared clonotypes between healthy human individuals. Study results and limitations: Enrolling few donors narrowed the genetic and exposure-history diversity that was represented.

Between the trimmed V and J ends, which lost 3 bases and 0 bases, there was a span of 9 bases. CDR3 length: 14 residues. At a deep level, the assay was run. Method: immunoSEQ multiplex PCR; TCRdb's copy keeps in-frame clones and lacks some. The table records 2 million to 2.5 million clones, 85% to 95% of them present only once. The sequenced sample was naive CD4+ T cells sorted from blood. Subset here: CD45RA+ positively selected. The sequence was obtained from a man younger than 35 in good health. The chain joins TRBV5-3 to TRBJ1-1; possible D gene TRBD1, 5 bases. TRBV5-3 belongs to the ORF category, with a function that is uncertain. The CDR3 DNA reads TGTGCCAGAAGCTCGGGACGGATGAACACTGAAGCTTTCTTT. It codes for CARSSGRMNTEAFF.